This T cell receptor beta chain appears in the sequencing data of a study of cytomegalovirus exposure and HLA in healthy donors. The PCR was carried out with 60 Vbeta primers and 13 Jbeta primers. The repertoire was sequenced with immunoSEQ multiplex PCR; TCRdb's copy has only in-frame clones and lacks some. Here the sample spans 150,000 to 200,000 clones, roughly 83% being singletons. Germline V lookup: CDR1 MNHEY, CDR2 SVGAGI. The CDR3 sequence is 14 residues long. V shed 2 bases and J 6 bases; nucleotides not matched to a gene: 2. Material for sequencing was PBMCs. This TCR came from a woman in her 50s in good health and CMV-seronegative. The genes are TRBV6-5 and TRBJ1-2; 11 bases are a match to TRBD1. Here the CDR3 reads CASSYGTGGNGYTF. CDR3 DNA: TGTGCCAGCAGTTACGGGACAGGGGGTAATGGCTACACCTTC.